This TCR beta chain was observed in a study of T cell responses to AZD1222 COVID-19 vaccine. At the level of the study: Second-dose groups at about 4 or about 12 weeks were pooled. Study results and limitations: Researchers report vaccine-associated CD4 TCRs spanning spike, with dominance at 160-218 and 743-854. The sample set comprised mostly white British donors with more females, and clonal diversity was possibly underestimated.

Generated by immunoSEQ multiplex PCR, the TCRdb table keeps only in-frame clones and is missing some. The sample holds about 85,000 clones; approximately 87% are singletons and the top ten take 6.5% to 7.5%. V was trimmed by 7 bases and J by 4 bases, leaving 10 bases between them. The CDR3 runs to 12 residues. Germline lookup yields CDR1 LGHDT and CDR2 YNNKEL (reference sequence). As for this clone: What it binds is unknown.

Source: peripheral blood, taken on day 0 of AZD1222 vaccination. The chain links TRBV3-1 (or the pseudogene TRBV3-2) to TRBJ1-1; a weak D match, TRBD1 (5 bases). The sequence came from an adult in good health. CDR3 DNA sequence: TGTGCCAGCAATCAGGGTGGCACTGAAGCTTTCTTT. Translation gives CASNQGGTEAFF.